One T cell receptor beta chain is described in this entry. Its specificity is unknown. Time point described: proximal margin of the surgical specimen (macroscopically non-inflamed). This entry belongs to a study of T cell repertoires in ileal Crohn's disease. As for the study in general: Each sample's TCRB immunosequencing used roughly 500 nanograms of biopsy DNA.

Per germline, CDR1 SGHTA and CDR2 FQGTGA. The CDR3 runs 15 residues. Germline trimming cut 2 bases from V and 2 bases from J; bases unmatched to any gene: 5. Libraries were prepared by immunoSEQ multiplex PCR; TCRdb keeps only in-frame clonotypes and omits some of them. This table has 6,600 or so clones, 70% to 75% appearing once. General observations from the study: High-frequency clones were more common in sorted CD8 than CD4 cells. Clonality above 26.8% at surgery always came with endoscopic recurrence. Active smokers at surgery had more clonal expansions than non-smokers.

The TCR originated in an adult with Crohn's disease. This sequence joins TRBV7-3 and TRBJ2-5; 7 bases align to TRBD2. The sequencing input was ileal tissue. DNA for the CDR3: TGTGCCAGCAGCTTAGGGGGAGGGCCGCAAGAGACCCAGTACTTC. Protein sequence: CASSLGGGPQETQYF. Filled out from reference TRBV7-3 and TRBJ2-5, the complete variable domain reads GAGVSQTPSNKVTEKGKYVELRCDPISGHTALYWYRQSLGQGPEFLIYFQGTGAADDSGLPNDRFFAVRPEGSVSTLKIQRTERGDSAVYLCASSLGGGPQETQYFGPGTRLLVL.